Following are 26 T cell receptor beta chains from one sample sequenced in a study of tumor-infiltrating lymphocytes in primary liver carcinoma. Unsorted bulk tissue, about 19-30 mg of it, served as the source for co-extraction of RNA and DNA. Starting material of about 450 ng total RNA yielded TCR beta cDNA via a constant-region primer. Generation of the TCR beta libraries relied on three nested multiplex PCR rounds using slightly modified ARM-PCR. Investigators reported that the first two PCR rounds, at 10 to 11 cycles each, used TRBV1-TRBV30 forward primers with a C-beta reverse primer. One entry per CDR3 protein, called by TCRdb with MiXCR from the multiplex PCR reads. The data show 95,000 to 150,000 distinct CDR3 sequences, roughly three fifths seen once. Sample: liver tumor tissue from sampling region 3. Regarding subset: tumor region T3, left-lateral pole. The receptors originated from a woman aged 55-70 years with primary liver carcinoma and hepatitis B virus infection.

To note about this clonotype: A junction boundary mismatches the germline segment, possibly from a read error. The V gene is TRBV28, the J gene TRBJ2-7, with 8 bases aligning to TRBD1. CDR3 length: 15 amino acids. Per the germline V gene, CDR1 is MDHEN and CDR2 is SYDVKM. CDR3 nucleotides: TGTGCCAGCAGTCCAGGGGGCGCCGCTTCCTACGGGCAGTACTTC. Amino acids: CASSPGGAASYGQYF.

This chain joins TRBV5-1 and TRBJ2-1, with D possibly matching TRBD2 (6 bases). Trimming left V 0 bases short and J 8 bases short, with 12 bases between. CDR1 and CDR2 from the germline V gene are SGHRS and YFSETQ. This CDR3 contains 14 residues. CDR3 sequence: CASSLGGNPYEQFF. The CDR3 DNA reads as TGCGCCAGCAGCTTGGGCGGGAATCCATATGAGCAGTTCTTC.

This clonotype was seen only a few times. A much larger clone lies one base from this, so it may be a read error. This rearrangement joins TRBV4-2 to TRBJ2-5; the match to TRBD2 covers 11 bases. The CDR3 has 15 amino acids. CDR1 is LGHNA, CDR2 YNFKEQ, per germline. After removal of 7 bases from V and 0 bases from J, the junction contained 4 bases not matched to a gene. This chain's CDR3 is CASNRTSGYQETQYF. The CDR3 DNA reads as TGTGCCAGCAACCGGACTAGCGGGTACCAAGAGACCCAGTACTTC.

V and J are TRBV29-1 and TRBJ1-2; D remains unclear. CDR3 size: 10 residues. V lost 5 bases and J lost 8, with 9 bases in between. Per germline, CDR1 SQVTM and CDR2 ANQGSEA. CDR3 nucleotide sequence: TGCAGCGTTCGGGCCGGCGGCTACACCTTC. Protein product: CSVRAGGYTF.

This clonotype turned up a few times. One end of the junction varies from germline; a read error may be responsible. This chain links TRBV11-3 with TRBJ2-1; tentative D call: TRBD2 (7 bases). The length of the CDR3 is 12 residues. Germline CDR1 and CDR2: SGHNT and YENEEA. CDR3 DNA sequence: TGTGCCAGCAGGGGGAGGGACAATGGGCAGTTCTTC. Translated, it gives CASRGRDNGQFF.

For this clonotype: A much larger clone differs by one base, so this may be a read error. J is TRBJ2-1 and V is TRBV13, with D possibly TRBD1 on 5 matching bases. Trimming took 3 bases from V and 6 from J, leaving 12 bases between them. The CDR3 has 14 amino acids. CDR1 and CDR2 (germline): PRHDT, FYEKMQ (reference sequence). CDR3 protein: CASSLLQGCNEQFF. In DNA, the CDR3 is TGTGCCAGCAGCTTGTTGCAGGGTTGCAATGAGCAGTTCTTC.

On this clonotype: As the CDR3 is not closed by the conserved phenylalanine or tryptophan, this likely results from a read error. CDR3 protein: CASSLGGTGNTIYS. The CDR3, as DNA: TGTGCCAGCAGCTTAGGGGGAACTGGAAACACCATATATTCT. The V and J genes are TRBV7-8 and TRBJ1-3; no clear D. This CDR3 is built from 14 residues. Germline CDR1 SGHVS, CDR2 FQNEAQ. V was pared by 1 base and J by 2 bases, with 6 bases between.

This clonotype has a handful of counts. Since no conserved phenylalanine or tryptophan closes the CDR3, a read error is the likely cause. This chain connects TRBV12-3 or TRBV12-4 to TRBJ1-5, with TRBD1 identical over 8 bases. V dropped 5 bases and J dropped 4; count of bases not matched to a gene: 1. CDR3 length: 13 amino acids. DNA of the CDR3: TGTGCCAGCAGTAGGACAGGGAATCAGCCCCAGCATTCT. It yields the protein CASSRTGNQPQHS.

To note about this clonotype: A much larger clone lies one base from this, so it may be a read error. V usage is TRBV29-1 and J usage is TRBJ1-2, with a possible D match to TRBD1 (5 bases). In germline, CDR1 is SQVTM, CDR2 ANQGSEA. CDR3 length equals 13 residues. Trimming took 2 bases from V and 7 from J, leaving 14 bases between them. CDR3 region: CSVEWGTHCGYTF. The CDR3 DNA reads TGCAGCGTTGAATGGGGGACCCACTGTGGCTACACCTTC.

Details on this clonotype: An end of the junction does not agree with germline; a read error may underlie this. This sequence joins TRBV29-1 and TRBJ1-5; no clear D. Germline V CDR1 and CDR2: SQVTM, ANQGSEA. The length of the CDR3 is 13 residues. The CDR3 bases are TGCAGCGTTAGCGGGGTGAGCAATCAACCCCAGCATTTT. Translation: CSVSGVSNQPQHF.

Regarding this clonotype: A read error may be the cause here, since a much bigger clone is one base away. The chain is built from TRBV4-2 and TRBJ1-4; D possibly corresponds to TRBD1 (6 bases). In germline, CDR1 is LGHNA, CDR2 YNFKEQ. This CDR3 is built from 14 residues. CDR3 region: CVSSRAEGGEKLFF. The CDR3 nucleotides read TGTGTCAGCAGCCGAGCAGAAGGGGGTGAAAAACTGTTTTTT.

This clonotype was detected only a few times. V is TRBV5-6 and J is TRBJ2-1; the match to TRBD1 covers 7 bases. V shed 6 bases, J shed 8 bases, and the junction held 17 bases outside the gene matches. CDR3 length: 16 amino acids. The germline gives CDR1 SGHDT, CDR2 YYEEEE. Here the CDR3 reads CASNEEGAPRPHEQFF. CDR3 bases: TGTGCCAGCAACGAAGAGGGGGCCCCACGACCCCATGAGCAGTTCTTC.

In the case of this clonotype: As the CDR3 is not closed by the conserved phenylalanine or tryptophan, this likely results from a read error. CDR3 sequence (DNA): TGTGCTAGCAGCTTGGGCAGTAGCATGGGCCCTCGGCAGTACCTC. It is translated as CASSLGSSMGPRQYL. The chain combines TRBV7-8 with TRBJ2-7; D is undetermined. The CDR3 extends over 15 amino acids. The germline CDR1 and CDR2 sequences are SGHVS and FQNEAQ.

This clonotype was detected ten times or more. This sequence joins TRBV10-2 and TRBJ2-1; TRBD1 might be the D (6 bases). This CDR3 is 14 amino acids long. V was trimmed by 3 bases and J by 12 bases, leaving 18 bases between them. Germline lookup yields CDR1 WSHSY and CDR2 SAAADI. The DNA for the CDR3 is TGCGCCAGCAGTGACTCGGGCAGGGGACGAGGGCAGTTCTTC. Translation: CASSDSGRGRGQFF.

About this clonotype: This may be a read error: a much more frequent sequence differs by one nucleotide. The V gene is TRBV6-1, the J gene TRBJ2-7; D gene unclear. There are 14 residues in the CDR3. Trimming left V 8 bases short and J 3 bases short, with 17 bases between. Germline V gene data show CDR1 as MNHNS and CDR2 as SASEGT. The CDR3 nucleotides read TGTGCCAGCTCGGCGACCGACCTTAACTACGAGCAGTACTTC. Its translation is CASSATDLNYEQYF.

Concerning this clonotype: Here the CDR3 omits its conserved ending phenylalanine or tryptophan, so a read error is the likely source. The rearrangement joins TRBV7-8 to TRBJ2-3; no firm D call. The CDR3 has 15 residues. Germline CDR1 is SGHVS and CDR2 is FQNEAQ. V gave up 5 bases and J gave up 1 base, with 13 bases separating them. The CDR3 spells CASSRDMGGTDTQYL. In DNA form, the CDR3 reads TGTGCCAGCAGCCGCGACATGGGCGGCACAGATACGCAGTATTTG.

A note on this clonotype: The conserved final phenylalanine or tryptophan is absent from the CDR3, which likely points to a read error. The DNA is omitted, as the CDR3 cannot be located on it reliably, and the CDR3 follows TCRdb's listing. The chain employs TRBV11-2 and TRBJ2-1; whether TRBD1, the table's D call, matches the DNA was not checked. Termini included, the CDR3 measures 17 amino acids. The germline CDR1 and CDR2 sequences are SGHAT and FQNNGV. CDR3: CACSLTHGQGYRGERFI.

The chain links TRBV5-4 to TRBJ2-5; D remains ambiguous. CDR1 and CDR2 (germline): SGHNT, YYREEE (reference sequence). V gave up 3 bases and J gave up 1 base, with 7 bases separating them. The CDR3 totals 13 residues. CDR3 nucleotide sequence: TGTGCCAGCAGCTGGCGGAGCCAAGAGACCCAGTACTTC. It specifies CASSWRSQETQYF.

The J gene is TRBJ1-5, the V gene TRBV12-3 or TRBV12-4; D not certain. The J call may be wrong; the DNA end is better matched by TRBJ2-3. The CDR3 consists of 15 residues. The chain's CDR3 is CASSPTTSYDQPQYF. Here the CDR3 DNA reads TGTGCCAGCAGTCCGACAACGAGCTACGATCAGCCCCAGTATTTT.

In the case of this clonotype: Relative to the germline gene, one junction end is altered; a read error may explain this. This CDR3 reads CASSLDKTGELFF. Written as DNA, the CDR3 is TGCGCCAGCAGCTTAGATAAGACTGGGGAACTGTTTTTT. The rearrangement links TRBV11-2 to TRBJ2-2; no reliable D call. The CDR3 covers 13 residues. CDR1 and CDR2 (germline): SGHAT, FQNNGV.

In regard to this clonotype: One end of the junction does not line up with germline, which may come from a read error. CDR3 amino acids: CASRVRQGRKAGANVLAF. The CDR3 nucleotides read TGTGCCAGCAGGGTAAGACAGGGGAGAAAGGCTGGGGCCAACGTCCTGGCTTTC. This rearrangement joins TRBV12-3 or TRBV12-4 to TRBJ2-6; 8 positions match TRBD1. The CDR3 sequence is 18 residues long.

Comment on this clonotype: The CDR3 ends on some other residue instead of the conserved phenylalanine or tryptophan, so this is likely a read error. No DNA is shown, since the ends of the CDR3 on it are uncertain; the CDR3 is the one TCRdb lists. The chain couples TRBV11-2 to TRBJ1-2; the table's D call, TRBD1, was not checked against the DNA. Germline CDR1 is SGHAT and CDR2 is FQNNGV. The CDR3 region is 15 residues in length, termini included. The CDR3 is CASSLEGASVGGNTL.

This clonotype was counted many times. V gene TRBV30 combines with J gene TRBJ2-1, with 10 nucleotides matching TRBD2. CDR1 is GTSNPN and CDR2 is SVGIG in the germline V gene (reference sequence). The CDR3 runs to 16 residues. V gave up 1 base and J gave up 9 bases; unmatched junction bases: 12. In nucleotides, the CDR3 is TGTGCCTGGAGTGAGGGGAGCGGGAGGGCCTGGGGTGAGCAGTTCTTC. Translating it yields CAWSEGSGRAWGEQFF.

Concerning this clonotype: Given a much more abundant clone one base away, this may be a read error. CDR3 nucleotides: TGTGCCAGCAGCCCGGGCAACACAGATACGCAGTATTTT. It is translated as CASSPGNTDTQYF. The chain combines TRBV7-9 with TRBJ2-3; the D is unclear. This CDR3 comprises 13 residues. Between the trimmed V and J ends, which lost 5 bases and 2 bases, there was a span of 8 bases. The germline CDR1 and CDR2 sequences are SEHNR and FQNEAQ (reference sequence).

This clonotype came up a few times. The V call is TRBV11-2, the J call TRBJ2-3; the match to TRBD2 covers 13 bases. From germline, CDR1 is SGHAT and CDR2 FQNNGV. The CDR3 sequence is 15 residues long. CDR3 DNA: TGTACCATCAGCTTGGGACTAGCGGGACCAGATACGCAGTATTTT. This gives the protein CTISLGLAGPDTQYF.

On this clonotype: It may be a read error: a sequence one base away is much more abundant. The rearrangement uses TRBV29-1 and TRBJ2-7; D is perhaps TRBD1 or TRBD2 (5 bases each). The CDR3 has 14 amino acids. V was trimmed by 7 bases and J by 8 bases, leaving 24 bases between them. Germline V gene sequence: CDR1 SQVTM, CDR2 ANQGSEA. CDR3: CSAGWGYEIHKQYF. CDR3 coding DNA: TGCAGCGCTGGGTGGGGGTATGAGATCCACAAGCAGTACTTC.